Listed here are 14 T cell receptor beta chains from one sample, sequenced in a study of shared clonotypes between healthy human individuals. The repertoire was sequenced with immunoSEQ multiplex PCR; TCRdb's copy has only in-frame clones and lacks some. Of millions of clones listed, around nine tenths were seen once; the top ten hold about 0.13%. Sample: naive CD4+ T cells sorted from blood. Subset meaning: CD45RA+ positively selected. These TCRs come from a man aged 18 to 30 in good health.

V and J are TRBV11-2 and TRBJ2-5; tentatively, D is TRBD1 or TRBD2 (6 bases each). The length of the CDR3 is 15 residues. V was cut by 9 bases and J by 4 bases, with 21 bases left in between. The germline V gene has CDR1 SGHAT and CDR2 FQNNGV. CDR3 bases: TGTGCCAGGGGGGGCTTCTCGTCCCAAGGAGAGACCCAGTACTTC. It is translated as CARGGFSSQGETQYF.

The chain employs TRBV25-1 and TRBJ2-5; 9 bases agree with TRBD1. CDR3 length equals 15 residues. Losses at the gene ends were 3 bases for V and 5 bases for J; bases not matched to a gene: 7. Looked up from germline, CDR1 is MGHDK and CDR2 is SYGVNS. CDR3 loop: CASSDNRGRRETQYF. CDR3 nucleotide sequence: TGTGCCAGCAGTGATAACAGGGGGCGTAGGGAGACCCAGTACTTC.

The chain links TRBV6-6 to TRBJ1-5; 12 nucleotides line up with TRBD1. Germline lookup yields CDR1 MNHNY and CDR2 SVGAGI (reference sequence). J lost 10 bases, V lost 5 bases, and 3 bases had no gene match. This CDR3 has 13 residues. The CDR3 reads CASSAGQGAPQHF. The DNA for the CDR3 is TGTGCCAGCAGTGCGGGACAGGGGGCACCCCAGCATTTT.

The J gene is TRBJ2-4, the V gene TRBV2; 8 bases line up with TRBD1. The CDR3 length is 16 residues. Looked up from germline, CDR1 is SNHLY and CDR2 is FYNNEI. The V and J ends lost 4 bases and 6 bases, in that order; junction bases with no gene match: 11. The CDR3 region has the DNA TGTGCCAGCAGTGCAGGGGGCGCGGGCGCATTAAACATTCAGTACTTC. Translation: CASSAGGAGALNIQYF.

The chain combines TRBV7-3 with TRBJ2-3, with D unresolved. The CDR3 runs to 15 residues. Trimming left V 3 bases short and J 6 bases short, with 16 bases between. Looked up from germline, CDR1 is SGHTA and CDR2 is FQGTGA. The CDR3 here is CASSLNSGLVDTQYF. In DNA form, the CDR3 reads TGTGCCAGCAGCTTGAACTCGGGCCTCGTTGATACGCAGTATTTT.

V and J are TRBV18 and TRBJ1-1; 8 bases are shared with TRBD1. The CDR3 runs 15 residues. Germline V gene lookup returns CDR1 KGHSH and CDR2 LQKENI. V lost 6 bases, J lost 2 bases, and 8 bases stayed unmatched. CDR3 nucleotide sequence: TGTGCCAGCTCGTACCAGGGGGCTGGTAACACTGAAGCTTTCTTT. Translation: CASSYQGAGNTEAFF.

J is TRBJ1-2 and V is TRBV5-5, with D possibly being TRBD1 (6 bases). The germline V and J ends were trimmed by 7 bases and 1 base, with 14 bases remaining between them. From germline, CDR1 is SGHKS and CDR2 YYEKEE (reference sequence). There are 14 residues in the CDR3. The CDR3 DNA reads TGTGCCAGCGGCGACAGGACTTATAACTATGGCTACACCTTC. It specifies CASGDRTYNYGYTF.

CDR3 coding DNA: TGTGCCAGCAGCGGGGGTGGGACTTACGAGCAGTACTTC. Translated, it gives CASSGGGTYEQYF. The rearrangement links TRBV28 to TRBJ2-7, with a weak D call TRBD2 (6 bases). This CDR3 has 13 amino acids. V shed 6 bases and J shed 4 bases, with 13 bases lying between them. Germline V gene data show CDR1 as MDHEN and CDR2 as SYDVKM.

This sequence joins TRBV7-2 and TRBJ1-1, with 7 bases fitting TRBD1. Germline CDR1 SGHTA, CDR2 FQGNSA. V lost 7 bases, J lost 1 base, and 9 bases stayed unmatched. This CDR3 region has 15 residues. CDR3 sequence (DNA): TGTGCCAGCACCCACCTAGGACAGGCGAACACTGAAGCTTTCTTT. It yields the protein CASTHLGQANTEAFF.

This clone was counted only a few times. The rearrangement uses TRBV5-6 and TRBJ1-6; the match to TRBD1 covers 8 bases. Losses at the gene ends were 1 base for V and 8 bases for J; bases not matched to a gene: 5. CDR3 length: 15 residues. Germline lookup yields CDR1 SGHDT and CDR2 YYEEEE. The CDR3: CASSLQGAFYSPLHF. The CDR3 region has the DNA TGTGCCAGCAGCTTGCAGGGGGCGTTTTATTCACCCCTCCACTTT.

The chain is built from TRBV14 and TRBJ1-2, with TRBD1 matching 7 bases. The J segment lost 8 bases and the V segment lost 4 bases, leaving 4 bases of the junction unmatched. There are 12 residues in the CDR3. CDR1 SGHDN and CDR2 FVKESK come from the germline V gene. CDR3 DNA: TGTGCCAGCAGCCTTACAGGGGCCGGCTACACCTTC. This sequence encodes CASSLTGAGYTF.

This clone has a single count. The genes are TRBV10-2 and TRBJ2-7, with 9 bases that match TRBD2. Germline values: CDR1 WSHSY, CDR2 SAAADI. The CDR3 covers 14 residues. The trim removed 5 bases at V and 1 base at J, leaving 3 bases unmatched. The CDR3 reads CASSRTSDSYEQYF. In nucleotides, the CDR3 is TGCGCCAGCAGTCGGACTAGCGATTCCTACGAGCAGTACTTC.

This clone was counted between two and nine times. Other DNA sequences in this specimen translate into the identical CDR3. The chain uses TRBV5-1 and TRBJ1-5; perhaps TRBD1 as D (6 bases). Trimming stripped 0 bases from V and 4 bases from J, with 11 bases between. The CDR3 is 15 residues long. From germline, CDR1 is SGHRS and CDR2 YFSETQ. The CDR3 reads CASSLEGGSNQPQHF. For the CDR3, the DNA is TGCGCCAGCAGCTTGGAGGGGGGATCAAATCAGCCCCAGCATTTT.

The chain uses TRBV7-2 and TRBJ2-7; 11 positions agree with TRBD1. The CDR3 sequence is 14 residues long. The trim removed 5 bases at V and 7 bases at J, leaving 7 bases unmatched. The germline gives CDR1 SGHTA, CDR2 FQGNSA. The CDR3 DNA is TGTGCCAGCAGCCCAGGGACAGGGGGTTGGGAGCAGTACTTC. Its protein is CASSPGTGGWEQYF.